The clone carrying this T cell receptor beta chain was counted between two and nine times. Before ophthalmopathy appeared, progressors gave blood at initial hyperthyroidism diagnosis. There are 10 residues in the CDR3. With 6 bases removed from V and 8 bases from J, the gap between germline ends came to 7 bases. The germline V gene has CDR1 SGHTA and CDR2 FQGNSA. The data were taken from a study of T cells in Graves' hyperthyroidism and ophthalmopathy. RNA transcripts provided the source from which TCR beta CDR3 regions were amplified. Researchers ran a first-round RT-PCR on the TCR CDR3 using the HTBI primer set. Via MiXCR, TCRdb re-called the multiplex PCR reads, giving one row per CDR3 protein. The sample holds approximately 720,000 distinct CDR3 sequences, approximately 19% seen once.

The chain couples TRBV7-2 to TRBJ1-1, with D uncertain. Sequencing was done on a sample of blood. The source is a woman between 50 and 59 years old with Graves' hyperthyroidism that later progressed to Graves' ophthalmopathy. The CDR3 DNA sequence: TGTGCCAGCAGGGAGGGCGAAGCTTTCTTT. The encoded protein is CASREGEAFF.